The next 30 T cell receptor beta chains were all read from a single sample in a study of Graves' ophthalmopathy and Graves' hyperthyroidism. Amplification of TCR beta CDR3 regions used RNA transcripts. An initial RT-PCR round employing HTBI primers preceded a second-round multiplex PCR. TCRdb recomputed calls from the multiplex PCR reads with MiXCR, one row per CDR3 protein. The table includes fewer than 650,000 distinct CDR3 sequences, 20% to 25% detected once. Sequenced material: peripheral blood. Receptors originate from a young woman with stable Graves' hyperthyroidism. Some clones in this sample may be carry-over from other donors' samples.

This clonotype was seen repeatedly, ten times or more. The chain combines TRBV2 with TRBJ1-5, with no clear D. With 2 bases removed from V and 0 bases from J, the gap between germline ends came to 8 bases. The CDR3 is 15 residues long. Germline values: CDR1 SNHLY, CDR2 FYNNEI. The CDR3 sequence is CASSENLNSNQPQHF. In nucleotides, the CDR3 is TGTGCCAGCAGTGAAAACCTGAATAGCAATCAGCCCCAGCATTTT.

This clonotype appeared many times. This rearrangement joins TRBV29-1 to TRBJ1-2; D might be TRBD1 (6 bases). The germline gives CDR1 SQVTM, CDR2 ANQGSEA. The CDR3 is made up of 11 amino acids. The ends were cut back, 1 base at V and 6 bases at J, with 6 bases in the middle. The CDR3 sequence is CSVEGTDGYTF. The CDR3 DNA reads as TGCAGCGTTGAAGGGACAGATGGCTACACCTTC.

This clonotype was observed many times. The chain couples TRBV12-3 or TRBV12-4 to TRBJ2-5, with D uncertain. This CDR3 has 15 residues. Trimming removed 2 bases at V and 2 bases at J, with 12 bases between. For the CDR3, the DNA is TGTGCCAGCAGTTTACTAGGGTTTGGGCAAGAGACCCAGTACTTC. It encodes CASSLLGFGQETQYF.

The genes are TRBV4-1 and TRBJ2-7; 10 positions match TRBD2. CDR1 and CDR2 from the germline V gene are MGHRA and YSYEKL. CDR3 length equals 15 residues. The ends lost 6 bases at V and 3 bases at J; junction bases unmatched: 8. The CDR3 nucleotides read TGCGCCAGCAGACAAACTAGCGGGGTTAGCTACGAGCAGTACTTC. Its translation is CASRQTSGVSYEQYF.

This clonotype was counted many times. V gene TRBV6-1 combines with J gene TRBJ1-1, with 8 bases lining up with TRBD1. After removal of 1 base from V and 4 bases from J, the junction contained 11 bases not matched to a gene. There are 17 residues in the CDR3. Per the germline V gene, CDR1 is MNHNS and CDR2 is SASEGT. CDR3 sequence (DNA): TGTGCCAGCAGTGAAGGTAGGCCAGGGGGCCTCCCCACTGAAGCTTTCTTT. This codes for CASSEGRPGGLPTEAFF.

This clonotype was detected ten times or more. The CDR3 DNA reads as TGTGCCAGCAGTTCCACCCCAGGACAGGGCCACGAGCAGTACTTC. Residues: CASSSTPGQGHEQYF. The J gene is TRBJ2-7, the V gene TRBV6-2 or TRBV6-3; 8 bases are a match to TRBD1. The CDR3 has 15 residues. CDR1 and CDR2 from the germline V gene are MNHEY and SVGEGT. V gave up 4 bases and J gave up 5 bases; unmatched junction bases: 10.

CDR3 sequence (DNA): TGTGCCAGCTCTCGGCGGGGTGACAGATACACTGAAGCTTTCTTT. This gives the protein CASSRRGDRYTEAFF. The rearrangement uses TRBV18 and TRBJ1-1; maybe TRBD1 (5 bases). The V end lost 6 bases, the J end lost 3 bases, and 17 bases lay between the germline ends. Germline CDR1 reads KGHSH; CDR2 reads LQKENI. This CDR3 contains 15 residues.

CDR3 sequence reads: CASSYPTELGRRDEQYF. CDR3 coding DNA: TGTGCCAGCAGTTACCCGACGGAGTTAGGGCGCCGGGACGAGCAGTACTTC. The chain couples TRBV6-5 to TRBJ2-7; D not certain. The CDR3 is 17 residues long. The germline gives CDR1 MNHEY, CDR2 SVGAGI. With 2 bases removed from V and 5 bases from J, the gap between germline ends came to 22 bases.

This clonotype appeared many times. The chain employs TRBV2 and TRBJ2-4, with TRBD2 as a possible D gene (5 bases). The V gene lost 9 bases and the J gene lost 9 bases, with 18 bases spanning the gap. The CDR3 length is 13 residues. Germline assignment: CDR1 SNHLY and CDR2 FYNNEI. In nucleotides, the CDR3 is TGTGCCAGTCTATTAGGGAGTTCGGGCATTCAGTACTTC. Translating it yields CASLLGSSGIQYF.

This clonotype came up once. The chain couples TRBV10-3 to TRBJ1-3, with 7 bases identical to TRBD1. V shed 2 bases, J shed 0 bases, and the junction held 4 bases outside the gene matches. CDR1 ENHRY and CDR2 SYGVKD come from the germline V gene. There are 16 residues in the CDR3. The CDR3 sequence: CAISEPGTASGNTIYF. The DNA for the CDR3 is TGTGCCATCAGTGAGCCCGGGACAGCCTCTGGAAACACCATATATTTT.

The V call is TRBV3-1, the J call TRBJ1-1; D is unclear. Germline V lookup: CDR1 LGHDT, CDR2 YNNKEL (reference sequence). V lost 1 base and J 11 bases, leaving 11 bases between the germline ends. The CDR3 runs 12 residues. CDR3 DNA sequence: TGTGCCAGCAGCCAAGGAGATCGCAAGGCTTTCTTT. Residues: CASSQGDRKAFF. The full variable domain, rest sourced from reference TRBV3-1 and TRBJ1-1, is DTAVSQTPKYLVTQMGNDKSIKCEQNLGHDTMYWYKQDSKKFLKIMFSYNNKELIINETVPNRFSPKSPDKAHLNLHINSLELGDSAVYFCASSQGDRKAFFGQGTRLTVV.

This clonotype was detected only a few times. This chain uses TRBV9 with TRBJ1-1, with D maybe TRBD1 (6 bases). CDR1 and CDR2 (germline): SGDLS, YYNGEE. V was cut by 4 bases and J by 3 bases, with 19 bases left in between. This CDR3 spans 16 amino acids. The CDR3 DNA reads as TGTGCCAGCAGCCCAGTGGGACAAGTCGTTCACACTGAAGCTTTCTTT. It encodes CASSPVGQVVHTEAFF.

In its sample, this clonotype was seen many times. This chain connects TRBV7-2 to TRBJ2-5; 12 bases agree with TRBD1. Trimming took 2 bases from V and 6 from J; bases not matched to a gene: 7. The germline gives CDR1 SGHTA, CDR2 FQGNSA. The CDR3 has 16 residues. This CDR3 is CASSLPGQGARKTQYF. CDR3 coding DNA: TGTGCCAGCAGCTTACCGGGACAGGGGGCCAGGAAGACCCAGTACTTC.

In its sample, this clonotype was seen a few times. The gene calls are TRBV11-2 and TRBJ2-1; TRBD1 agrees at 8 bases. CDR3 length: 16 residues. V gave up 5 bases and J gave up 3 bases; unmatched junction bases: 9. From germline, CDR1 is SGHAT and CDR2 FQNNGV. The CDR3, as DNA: TGTGCCAGCAGCCGTTTTCCGGGACAGGTCTACAATGAGCAGTTCTTC. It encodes CASSRFPGQVYNEQFF.

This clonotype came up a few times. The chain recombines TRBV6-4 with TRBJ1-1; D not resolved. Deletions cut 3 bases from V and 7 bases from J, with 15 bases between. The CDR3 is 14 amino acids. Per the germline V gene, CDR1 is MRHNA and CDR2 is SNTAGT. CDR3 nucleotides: TGTGCCAGCAGTGAAAGAGAAGGGCCGGGTGAAGCTTTCTTT. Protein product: CASSEREGPGEAFF.

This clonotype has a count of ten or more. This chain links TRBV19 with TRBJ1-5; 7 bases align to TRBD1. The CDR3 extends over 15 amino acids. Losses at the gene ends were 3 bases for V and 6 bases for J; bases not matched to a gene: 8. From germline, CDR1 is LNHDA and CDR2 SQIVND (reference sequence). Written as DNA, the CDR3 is TGTGCCAGTAGTATGAGGGAGGGGGCGCGTCAGCCCCAGCATTTT. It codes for CASSMREGARQPQHF.

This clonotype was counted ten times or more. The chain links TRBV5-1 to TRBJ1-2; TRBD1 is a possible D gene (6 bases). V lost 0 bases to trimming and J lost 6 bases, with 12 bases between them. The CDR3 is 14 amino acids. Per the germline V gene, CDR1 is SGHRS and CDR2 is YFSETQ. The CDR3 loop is CASSLVGGADGYTF. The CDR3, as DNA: TGCGCCAGCAGCTTGGTCGGGGGCGCGGATGGCTACACCTTC.

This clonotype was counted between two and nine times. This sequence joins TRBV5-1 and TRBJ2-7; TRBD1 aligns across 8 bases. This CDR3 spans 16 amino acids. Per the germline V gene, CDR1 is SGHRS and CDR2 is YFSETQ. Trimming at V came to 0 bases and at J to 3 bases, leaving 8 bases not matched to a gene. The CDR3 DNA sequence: TGCGCCAGCAGCTTGGGTAGGACAGGGACTCTCTACGAGCAGTACTTC. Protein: CASSLGRTGTLYEQYF.

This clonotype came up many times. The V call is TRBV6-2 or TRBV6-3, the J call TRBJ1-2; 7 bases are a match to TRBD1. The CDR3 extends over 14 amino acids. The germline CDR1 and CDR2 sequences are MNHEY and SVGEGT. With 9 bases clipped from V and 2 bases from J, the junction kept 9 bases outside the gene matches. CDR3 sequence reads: CASNHRGINYGYTF. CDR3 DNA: TGTGCCAGTAACCACAGGGGAATCAACTATGGCTACACCTTC.

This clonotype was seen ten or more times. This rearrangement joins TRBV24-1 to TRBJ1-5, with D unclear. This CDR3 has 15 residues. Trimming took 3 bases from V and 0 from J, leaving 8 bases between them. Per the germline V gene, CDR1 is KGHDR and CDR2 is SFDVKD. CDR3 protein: CATSDRTDSNQPQHF. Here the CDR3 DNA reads TGTGCCACCAGTGATAGAACAGATAGCAATCAGCCCCAGCATTTT.

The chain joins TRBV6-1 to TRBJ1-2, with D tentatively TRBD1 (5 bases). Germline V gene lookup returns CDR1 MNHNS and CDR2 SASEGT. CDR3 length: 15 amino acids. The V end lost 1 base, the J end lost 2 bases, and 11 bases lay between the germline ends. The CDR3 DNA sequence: TGTGCCAGCAGTGAAGTAGCAGGGTGGAACTATGGCTACACCTTC. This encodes CASSEVAGWNYGYTF.

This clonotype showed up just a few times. The CDR3 nucleotides are TGTGCCAGCAGCCCCGGGACAGGTAGATGGGAGGCGAGGGAGCAGTACTTC. It translates to CASSPGTGRWEAREQYF. The chain has TRBV7-8 and TRBJ2-7; TRBD1 aligns across 8 bases. J was trimmed by 7 bases and V by 5 bases; bases with no gene match: 19. Per germline, CDR1 SGHVS and CDR2 FQNEAQ. This CDR3 spans 17 amino acids.

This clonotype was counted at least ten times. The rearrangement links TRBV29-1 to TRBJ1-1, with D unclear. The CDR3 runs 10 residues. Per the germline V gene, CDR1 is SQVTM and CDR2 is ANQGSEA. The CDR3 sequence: CSGTSVEAFF. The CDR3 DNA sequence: TGCAGTGGTACCTCGGTTGAAGCTTTCTTT.

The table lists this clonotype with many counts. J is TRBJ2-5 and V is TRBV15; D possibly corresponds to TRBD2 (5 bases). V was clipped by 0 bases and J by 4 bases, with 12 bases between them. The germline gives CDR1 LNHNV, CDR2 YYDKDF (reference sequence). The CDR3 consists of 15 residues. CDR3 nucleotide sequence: TGTGCCACCAGCAGAGATGGGCGGGCGGGAGAGACCCAGTACTTC. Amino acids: CATSRDGRAGETQYF.

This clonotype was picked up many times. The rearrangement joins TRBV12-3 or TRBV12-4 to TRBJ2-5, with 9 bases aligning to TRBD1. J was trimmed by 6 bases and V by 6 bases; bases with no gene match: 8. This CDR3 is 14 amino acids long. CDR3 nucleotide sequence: TGTGCCAGCAGCCCCGGACAGGGGATGAAGACCCAGTACTTC. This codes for CASSPGQGMKTQYF.

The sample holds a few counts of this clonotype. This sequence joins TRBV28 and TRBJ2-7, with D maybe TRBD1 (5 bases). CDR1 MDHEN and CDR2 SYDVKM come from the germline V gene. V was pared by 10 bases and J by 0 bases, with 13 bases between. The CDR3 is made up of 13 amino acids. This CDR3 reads CAIYDSSSYEQYF. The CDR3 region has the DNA TGTGCCATCTACGACAGCAGCTCCTACGAGCAGTACTTC.

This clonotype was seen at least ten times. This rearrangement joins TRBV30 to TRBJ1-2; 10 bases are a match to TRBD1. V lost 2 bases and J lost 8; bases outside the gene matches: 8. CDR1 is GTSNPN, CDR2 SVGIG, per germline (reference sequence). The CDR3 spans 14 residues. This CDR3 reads CAWSTSGTGVGYTF. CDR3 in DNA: TGTGCCTGGAGTACCTCCGGGACAGGGGTAGGCTACACCTTC.

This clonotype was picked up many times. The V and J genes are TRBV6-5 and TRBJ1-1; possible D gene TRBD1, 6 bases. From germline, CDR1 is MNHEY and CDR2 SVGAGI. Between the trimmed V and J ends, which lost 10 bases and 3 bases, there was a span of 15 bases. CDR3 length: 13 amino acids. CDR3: CATPLGADTEAFF. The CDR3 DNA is TGTGCCACGCCGTTGGGGGCGGACACTGAAGCTTTCTTT.

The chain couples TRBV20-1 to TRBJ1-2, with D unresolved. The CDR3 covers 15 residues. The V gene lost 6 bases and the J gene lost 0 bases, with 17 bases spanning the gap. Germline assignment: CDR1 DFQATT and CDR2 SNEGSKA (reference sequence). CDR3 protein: CSATTPSQANYGYTF. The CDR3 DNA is TGCAGTGCCACGACCCCCAGTCAGGCTAACTATGGCTACACCTTC.

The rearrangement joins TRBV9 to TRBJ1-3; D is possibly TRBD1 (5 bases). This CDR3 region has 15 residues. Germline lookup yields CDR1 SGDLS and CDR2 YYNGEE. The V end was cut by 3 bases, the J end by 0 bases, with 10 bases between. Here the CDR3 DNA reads TGTGCCAGCAGCGCGGACGGGACCTCTGGAAACACCATATATTTT. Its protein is CASSADGTSGNTIYF.